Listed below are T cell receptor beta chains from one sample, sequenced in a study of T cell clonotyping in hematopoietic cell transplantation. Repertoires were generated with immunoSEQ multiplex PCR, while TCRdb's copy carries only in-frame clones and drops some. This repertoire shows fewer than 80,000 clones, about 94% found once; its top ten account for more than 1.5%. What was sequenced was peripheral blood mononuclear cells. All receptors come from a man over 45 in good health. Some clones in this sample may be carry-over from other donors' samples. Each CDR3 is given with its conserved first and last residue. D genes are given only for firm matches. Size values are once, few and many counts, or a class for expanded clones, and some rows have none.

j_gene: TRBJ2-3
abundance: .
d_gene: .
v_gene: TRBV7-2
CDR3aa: CASSLDSGTDTQYF
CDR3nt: TGTGCCAGCAGCTTGGACAGCGGCACAGATACGCAGTATTTT

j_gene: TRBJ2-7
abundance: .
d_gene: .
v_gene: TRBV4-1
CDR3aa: CASSQDSGQPSYEQYF
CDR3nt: TGCGCCAGCAGCCAAGATTCGGGCCAGCCCTCCTACGAGCAGTACTTC

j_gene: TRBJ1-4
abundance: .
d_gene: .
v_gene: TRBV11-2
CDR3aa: CASSLRWINEKLFF
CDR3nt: TGTGCCAGCAGCTTAAGGTGGATTAATGAAAAACTGTTTTTT

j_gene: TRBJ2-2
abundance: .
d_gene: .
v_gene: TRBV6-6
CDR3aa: CASLPRNTGELFF
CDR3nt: TGTGCCAGCCTCCCTAGGAACACCGGGGAGCTGTTTTTT

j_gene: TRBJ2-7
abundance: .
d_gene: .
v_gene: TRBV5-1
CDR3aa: CASRSVIDGNF
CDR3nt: TGCGCCAGCAGGTCCGTTATAGACGGTAACTTC

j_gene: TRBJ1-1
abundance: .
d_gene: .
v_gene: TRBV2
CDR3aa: CASRARAVSYTEAFF
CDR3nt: TGTGCCAGCAGGGCTCGGGCGGTGAGTTACACTGAAGCTTTCTTT

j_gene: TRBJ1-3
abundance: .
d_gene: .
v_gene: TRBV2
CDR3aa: CASSEPGTGNTIYF
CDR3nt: TGTGCCAGCAGTGAACCAGGGACCGGAAACACCATATATTTT

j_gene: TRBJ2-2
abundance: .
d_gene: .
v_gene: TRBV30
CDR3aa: CAWGRAGELFF
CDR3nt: TGTGCCTGGGGACGGGCCGGGGAGCTGTTTTTT

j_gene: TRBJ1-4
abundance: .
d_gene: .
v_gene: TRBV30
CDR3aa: CAWSVAGAGEKLFF
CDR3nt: TGTGCCTGGAGTGTCGCAGGGGCGGGTGAAAAACTGTTTTTT

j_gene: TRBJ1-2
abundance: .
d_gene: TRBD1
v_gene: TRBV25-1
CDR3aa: CASSERGDRSSYGYTF
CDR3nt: TGTGCCAGCAGTGAACGGGGGGACAGGTCCTCCTATGGCTACACCTTC

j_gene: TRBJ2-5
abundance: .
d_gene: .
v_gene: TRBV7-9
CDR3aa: CASSPPFGGTGGRETQYF
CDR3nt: TGTGCCAGCAGCCCCCCGTTTGGCGGGACGGGGGGCCGGGAGACCCAGTACTTC

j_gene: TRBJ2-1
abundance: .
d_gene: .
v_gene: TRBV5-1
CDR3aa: CASSLEAKRNEQFF
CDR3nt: TGCGCCAGCAGCTTGGAGGCCAAGCGGAATGAGCAGTTCTTC

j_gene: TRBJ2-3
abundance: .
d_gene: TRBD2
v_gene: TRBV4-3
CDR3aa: CASSWLPPTSGSTDTQYF
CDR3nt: TGCGCCAGCAGCTGGCTTCCCCCGACTAGCGGGAGCACAGATACGCAGTATTTT

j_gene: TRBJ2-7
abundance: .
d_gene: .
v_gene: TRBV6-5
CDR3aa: CASSSGTASYEQYF
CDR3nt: TGTGCCAGCAGTTCCGGGACCGCCTCCTACGAGCAGTACTTC

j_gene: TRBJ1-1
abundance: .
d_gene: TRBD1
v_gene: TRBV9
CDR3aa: CASSSGTDDTEAFF
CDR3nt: TGTGCCAGCAGCAGCGGGACAGATGACACTGAAGCTTTCTTT

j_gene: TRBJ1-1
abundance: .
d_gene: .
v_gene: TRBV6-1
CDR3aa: CASSDVGWLNTEAFF
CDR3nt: TGTGCCAGCAGTGACGTAGGATGGTTGAACACTGAAGCTTTCTTT

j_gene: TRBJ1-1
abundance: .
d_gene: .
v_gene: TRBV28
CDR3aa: CASSLAGMNTEAFF
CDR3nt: TGTGCCAGCAGTTTGGCAGGGATGAACACTGAAGCTTTCTTT

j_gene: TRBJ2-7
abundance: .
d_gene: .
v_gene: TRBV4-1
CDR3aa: CASSQGAESREQYF
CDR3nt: TGCGCCAGCAGCCAAGGCGCCGAGTCTCGCGAGCAGTACTTC

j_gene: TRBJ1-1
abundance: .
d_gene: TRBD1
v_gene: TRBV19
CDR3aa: CASSLTGGTEAFF
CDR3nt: TGTGCCAGTAGCCTCACAGGGGGCACTGAAGCTTTCTTT

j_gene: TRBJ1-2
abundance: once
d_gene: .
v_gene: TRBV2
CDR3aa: CASRPGGVGYTF
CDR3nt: TGTGCCAGCAGACCCGGAGGGGTTGGCTACACCTTC

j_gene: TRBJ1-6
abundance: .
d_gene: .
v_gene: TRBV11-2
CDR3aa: CASSLIAWGNSPLHF
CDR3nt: TGTGCCAGCAGCTTAATCGCTTGGGGCAATTCACCCCTCCACTTT

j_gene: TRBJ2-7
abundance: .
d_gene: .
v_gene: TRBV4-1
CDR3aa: CASSQESPYEQYF
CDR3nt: TGCGCCAGCAGCCAAGAGTCTCCCTACGAGCAGTACTTC

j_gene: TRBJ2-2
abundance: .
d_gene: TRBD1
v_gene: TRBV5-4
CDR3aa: CASSRTGGSGTGELFF
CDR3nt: TGTGCCAGCAGCCGAACAGGGGGTTCGGGCACCGGGGAGCTGTTTTTT

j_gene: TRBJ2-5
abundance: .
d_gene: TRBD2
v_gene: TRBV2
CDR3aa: CASSEFEREGGETQYF
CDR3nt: TGTGCCAGCAGTGAATTTGAGCGGGAGGGTGGGGAGACCCAGTACTTC

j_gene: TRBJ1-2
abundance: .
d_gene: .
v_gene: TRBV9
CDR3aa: CASSDSRDDYGYTF
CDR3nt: TGTGCCAGCAGCGATTCCAGGGACGACTATGGCTACACCTTC

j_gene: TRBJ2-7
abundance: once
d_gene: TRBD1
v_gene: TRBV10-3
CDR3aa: CAISSGTAPSYEQYF
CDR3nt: TGTGCCATCAGTTCCGGGACAGCTCCCTCCTACGAGCAGTACTTC

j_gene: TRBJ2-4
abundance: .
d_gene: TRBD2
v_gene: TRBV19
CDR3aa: CASSKGTSGRGNIQYF
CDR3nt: TGTGCCAGTAGTAAGGGGACTAGCGGGCGAGGGAACATTCAGTACTTC

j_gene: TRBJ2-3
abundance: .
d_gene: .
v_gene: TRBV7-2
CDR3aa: CASSLGGGQSTDTQYF
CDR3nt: TGTGCCAGCAGCTTAGGGGGGGGGCAGAGCACAGATACGCAGTATTTT

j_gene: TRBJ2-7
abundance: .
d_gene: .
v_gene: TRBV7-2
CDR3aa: CASSFGLSSSYEQYF
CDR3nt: TGTGCCAGCAGCTTCGGACTCTCAAGCTCCTACGAGCAGTACTTC

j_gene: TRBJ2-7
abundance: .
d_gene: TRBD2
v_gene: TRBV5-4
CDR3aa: CASSRPSGGPYEQYF
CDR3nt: TGTGCCAGCAGCCGCCCCAGCGGGGGTCCCTACGAGCAGTACTTC

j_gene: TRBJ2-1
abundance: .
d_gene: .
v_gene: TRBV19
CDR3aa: CASNFPKRASYNEQFF
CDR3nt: TGTGCCAGTAATTTCCCCAAGCGGGCCTCCTACAATGAGCAGTTCTTC

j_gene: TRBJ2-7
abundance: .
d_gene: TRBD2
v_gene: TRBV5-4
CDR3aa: CASSLASSGGIYEQYF
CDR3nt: TGTGCCAGCAGCTTGGCTTCGTCGGGGGGTATCTACGAGCAGTACTTC

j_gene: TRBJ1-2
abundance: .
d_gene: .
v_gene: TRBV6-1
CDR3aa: CASSASGDYGYTF
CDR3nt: TGTGCCAGCAGTGCTTCGGGAGACTATGGCTACACCTTC

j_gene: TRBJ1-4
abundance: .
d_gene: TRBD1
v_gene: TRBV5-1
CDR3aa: CASSSGGSGEKLFF
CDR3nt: TGCGCCAGCAGCTCAGGGGGCTCAGGTGAAAAACTGTTTTTT

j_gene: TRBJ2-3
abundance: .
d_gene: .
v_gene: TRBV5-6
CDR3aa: CASSPPPPRDTDTQYF
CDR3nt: TGTGCCAGCAGCCCCCCCCCGCCGCGGGACACAGATACGCAGTATTTT

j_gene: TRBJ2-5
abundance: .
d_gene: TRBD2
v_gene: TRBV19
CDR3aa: CASSKTGTSGETQYF
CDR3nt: TGTGCCAGTAGTAAGACCGGGACTAGCGGCGAGACCCAGTACTTC

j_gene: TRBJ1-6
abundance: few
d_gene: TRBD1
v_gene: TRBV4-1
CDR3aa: CASSQDGITGERNSPLHF
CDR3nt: TGCGCCAGCAGCCAAGACGGAATAACAGGGGAACGAAATTCACCCCTCCACTTT

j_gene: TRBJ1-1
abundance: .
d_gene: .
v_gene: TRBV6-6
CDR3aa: CASRPGNTEAFF
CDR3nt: TGTGCCAGCAGACCGGGGAACACTGAAGCTTTCTTT

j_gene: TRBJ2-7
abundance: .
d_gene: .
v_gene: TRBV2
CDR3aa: CASSPSGPNEQYF
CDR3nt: TGTGCCAGCAGTCCCTCGGGACCGAACGAGCAGTACTTC

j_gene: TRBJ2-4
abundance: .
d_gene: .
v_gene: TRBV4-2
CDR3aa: CASSPRLQLAKNIQYF
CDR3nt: TGTGCCAGCAGCCCTCGCCTGCAGTTAGCCAAAAACATTCAGTACTTC

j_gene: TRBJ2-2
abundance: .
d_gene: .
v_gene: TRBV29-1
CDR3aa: CSVGPPETGELFF
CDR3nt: TGCAGCGTTGGACCCCCCGAGACCGGGGAGCTGTTTTTT

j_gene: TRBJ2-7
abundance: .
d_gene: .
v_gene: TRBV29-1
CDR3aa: CSVGGLFYEQYF
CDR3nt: TGCAGCGTTGGGGGGCTTTTCTACGAGCAGTACTTC

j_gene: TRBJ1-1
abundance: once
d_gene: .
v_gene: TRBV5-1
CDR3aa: CASSLSWNTEAFF
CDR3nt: TGCGCCAGCAGTTTATCCTGGAACACTGAAGCTTTCTTT

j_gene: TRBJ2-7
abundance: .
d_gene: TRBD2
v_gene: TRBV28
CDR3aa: CASQTGGVDLAYEQYF
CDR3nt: TGTGCCAGCCAAACCGGGGGGGTCGACCTCGCCTACGAGCAGTACTTC

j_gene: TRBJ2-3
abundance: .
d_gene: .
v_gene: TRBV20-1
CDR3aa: CSAPFVNTQYF
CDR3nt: TGCAGTGCTCCGTTTGTGAATACGCAGTATTTT

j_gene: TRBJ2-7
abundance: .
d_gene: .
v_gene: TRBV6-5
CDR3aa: CASRPNFYEQYF
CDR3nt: TGTGCCAGCCGACCCAATTTCTACGAGCAGTACTTC

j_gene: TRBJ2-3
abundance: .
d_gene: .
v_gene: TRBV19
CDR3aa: CASSPSGSTSTDTQYF
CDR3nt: TGTGCCAGTAGTCCTAGTGGCTCGACTAGCACAGATACGCAGTATTTT